The clone carrying this T cell receptor (beta chain) came up a few times. Its target is not known. Once extracted for a subset, genomic DNA was divided evenly among several immunoSEQ plates. Here immunoSEQ multiplex PCR was the method, and the copy in TCRdb shows in-frame clones only, minus some. This sample has over 800,000 clones, with about 92% found just once. The data are from a study of shared clonotypes between healthy human individuals. About the study: CD4 naive and CD4 memory each took three plates per donor, while CD8 naive took two and CD8 memory one.

Overall study results and limits: Rarefaction gave evidence that sorted-subset sequencing remained incomplete despite large depth. Relative to memory subsets, naive subsets generally showed larger estimated richness.

The CDR3 is made up of 16 amino acids. Trimming took 1 base from V and 3 from J, leaving 16 bases between them. The germline V gene encodes CDR1 LNHDA and CDR2 SQIVND (reference sequence). Only CD45RO-negative cells positively selected for CCR7 counted as naive CD8 cells, so terminally differentiated effector memory CD45RA+ cells were excluded. This rearrangement joins TRBV19 to TRBJ2-7; D is perhaps TRBD1 or TRBD2 (5 bases each). The specimen sequenced was naive CD8+ T cells sorted from blood. The sequence came from a man aged 25 to 40 in good health. CDR3 protein: CASSIVRDVGNYEQYF. The CDR3 coding sequence is TGTGCCAGTAGTATAGTTCGGGACGTGGGGAACTACGAGCAGTACTTC.